The TCR beta chain under discussion was sequenced for a study of CXCR3-negative and CXCR3-positive naive CD8 T cells. General study results and limits: Researchers reported similar TRBV-TRBJ usage in naive CXCR3-negative and CXCR3-positive cells, though memory differed. CXCR3 expression partially decreased after cryopreservation; most assays used fresh PBMCs. Hydrophobicity was higher for TRB CDR3s found in CXCR3-positive naive cells than in CXCR3-negative naive cells. The study found comparably high diversity in both naive subsets and much lower diversity in memory CD8+ cells.

Phenotypically, naive CD8+ T cells corresponded to CD45RO-CCR7+CD27+CD95-. UMI-tagged TRB cDNA libraries were built via 5' RACE. TCRdb re-analyzed the 5' RACE reads; it lists each CDR3 protein once, without DNA. The table for this sample gives 50,000 or so distinct CDR3 sequences. The CDR3 consists of 15 residues. Germline V gene data show CDR1 as SGHVS and CDR2 as FNYEAQ. About this clonotype itself: The antigen remains unidentified.

Sequencing was carried out using naive CXCR3+ CD8+ T cells from blood. As to subset: CD45RO-CCR7+CD27+CD95- naive CD8+ T cells expressing CXCR3 (TNR3+). This clonotype was obtained from a human donor in good health. Some clones in this sample may be carry-over from other donors' samples. This chain connects TRBV7-6 to TRBJ1-3. The CDR3 reads CASSFRESSGNTIYF.